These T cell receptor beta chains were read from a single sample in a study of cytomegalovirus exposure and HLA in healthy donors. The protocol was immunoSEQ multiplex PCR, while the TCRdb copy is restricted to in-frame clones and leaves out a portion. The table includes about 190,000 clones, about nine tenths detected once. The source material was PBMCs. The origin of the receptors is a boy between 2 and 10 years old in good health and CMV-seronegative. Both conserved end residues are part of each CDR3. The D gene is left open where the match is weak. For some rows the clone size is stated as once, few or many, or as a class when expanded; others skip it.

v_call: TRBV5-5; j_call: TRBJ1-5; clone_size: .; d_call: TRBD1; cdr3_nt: TGTGCCAGCAGCTTGGAGGGGGCCGGGCAGCCCCAGCATTTT; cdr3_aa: CASSLEGAGQPQHF
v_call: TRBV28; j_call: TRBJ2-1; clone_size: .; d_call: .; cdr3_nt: TGTGCCAGCACATACAGCCGCTCCTACAATGAGCAGTTCTTC; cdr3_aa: CASTYSRSYNEQFF
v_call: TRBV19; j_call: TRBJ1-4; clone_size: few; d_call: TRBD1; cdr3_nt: TGTGCCAGTACTACCCGGGACAGGAGTAATGAAAAACTGTTTTTT; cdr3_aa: CASTTRDRSNEKLFF
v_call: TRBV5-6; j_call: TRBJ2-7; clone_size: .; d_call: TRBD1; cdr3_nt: TGTGCCAGCAGCCCCGACAGGGGGCACCCCTACGAGCAGTACTTC; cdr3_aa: CASSPDRGHPYEQYF
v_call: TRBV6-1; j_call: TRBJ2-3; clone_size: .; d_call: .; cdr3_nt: TGTGCCAGCAGTGAAGGGGCTCCTAGCACAGATACGCAGTATTTT; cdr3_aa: CASSEGAPSTDTQYF
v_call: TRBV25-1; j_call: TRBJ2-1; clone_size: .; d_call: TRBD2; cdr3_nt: TGTGCCAGCAGTGGGGGGGGTCCGAGATACAATGAGCAGTTCTTC; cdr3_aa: CASSGGGPRYNEQFF
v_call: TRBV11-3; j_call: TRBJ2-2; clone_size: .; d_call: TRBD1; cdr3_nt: TGTGCCAGCAGCTCGGGACAGGGATACACCGGGGAGCTGTTTTTT; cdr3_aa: CASSSGQGYTGELFF
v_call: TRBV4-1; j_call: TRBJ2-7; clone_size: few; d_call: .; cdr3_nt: TGCGCCAGCAGCCAAGATCCACGGGGGTACGAGCAGTACTTC; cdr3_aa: CASSQDPRGYEQYF
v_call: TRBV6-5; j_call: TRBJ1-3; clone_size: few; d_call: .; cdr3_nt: TGTGCCAGCAGTTACGTTGGGAGCTCTGGAAACACCATATATTTT; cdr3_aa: CASSYVGSSGNTIYF
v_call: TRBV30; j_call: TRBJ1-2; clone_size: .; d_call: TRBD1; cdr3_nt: TGTGCCTGGAGTGTACTAGGGGGCGAGAGTGGCTACACCTTC; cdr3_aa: CAWSVLGGESGYTF
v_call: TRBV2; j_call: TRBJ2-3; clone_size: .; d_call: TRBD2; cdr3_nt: TGTGCCAGCAGCCTAGCGGGGGGACGGACAGATACGCAGTATTTT; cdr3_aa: CASSLAGGRTDTQYF
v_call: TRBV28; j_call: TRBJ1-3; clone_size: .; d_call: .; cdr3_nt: TGTGCCAGCAGCACCCTAGGGGGAGCTGGAAACACCATATATTTT; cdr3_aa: CASSTLGGAGNTIYF
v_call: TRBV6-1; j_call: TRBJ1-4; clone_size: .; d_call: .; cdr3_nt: TGTGCCAGCATGGAGGCGTTTAATGAAAAACTGTTTTTT; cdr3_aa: CASMEAFNEKLFF
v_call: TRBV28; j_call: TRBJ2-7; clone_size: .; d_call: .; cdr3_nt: TGTGCCAGCAAATGGTCTAGCAGCTACGAGCAGTACTTC; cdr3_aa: CASKWSSSYEQYF
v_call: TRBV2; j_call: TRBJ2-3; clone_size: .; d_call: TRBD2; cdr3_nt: TGTGCCAGCAGTGTAGGAGCGGGGGCTACCACAGATACGCAGTATTTT; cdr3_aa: CASSVGAGATTDTQYF
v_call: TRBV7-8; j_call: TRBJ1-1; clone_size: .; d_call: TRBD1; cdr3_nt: TGTGCCAGCAGCTTAGCGGGACAGAAGAACACTGAAGCTTTCTTT; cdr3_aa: CASSLAGQKNTEAFF
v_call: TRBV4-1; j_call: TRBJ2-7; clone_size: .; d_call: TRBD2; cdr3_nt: TGCGCCAGCAGCACCTCCGGGACTAGCTCCTACGAGCAGTACTTC; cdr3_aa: CASSTSGTSSYEQYF
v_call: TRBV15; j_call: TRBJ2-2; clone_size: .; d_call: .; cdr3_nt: TGTGCCACCAGCAGAGAACAGGGCAACACCGGGGAGCTGTTTTTT; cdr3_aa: CATSREQGNTGELFF
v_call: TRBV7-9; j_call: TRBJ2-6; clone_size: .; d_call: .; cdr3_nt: TGTTCCAGCAGCTTTAGTCCTTCACGGGCCAACGTCCTGACTTTC; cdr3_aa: CSSSFSPSRANVLTF
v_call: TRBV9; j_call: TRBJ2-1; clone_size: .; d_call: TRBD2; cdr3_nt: TGTGCCAGCAGCGTAGAGGGCCCTCTAGCGGGAGCCCCCAATGAGCAGTTCTTC; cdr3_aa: CASSVEGPLAGAPNEQFF
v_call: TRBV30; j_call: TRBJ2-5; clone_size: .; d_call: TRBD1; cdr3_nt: TGTGCCTGGGGGACAGGGGGCGTCGAGACCCAGTACTTC; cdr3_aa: CAWGTGGVETQYF
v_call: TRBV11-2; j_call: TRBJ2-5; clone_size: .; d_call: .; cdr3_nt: TGTGCCAGCAGCCCACGCGGGTGGACTGAACAAGAGACCCAGTACTTC; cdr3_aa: CASSPRGWTEQETQYF
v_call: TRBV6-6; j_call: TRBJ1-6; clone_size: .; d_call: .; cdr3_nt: TGTGCCAGCACCCAGACCAGAGGATCGAATTCACCCCTCCACTTT; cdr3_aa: CASTQTRGSNSPLHF
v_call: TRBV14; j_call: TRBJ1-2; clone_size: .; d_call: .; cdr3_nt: TGTGCCAGCAGTCAGAAAACTACAGGTTTTTATGGCTACACCTTC; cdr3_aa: CASSQKTTGFYGYTF
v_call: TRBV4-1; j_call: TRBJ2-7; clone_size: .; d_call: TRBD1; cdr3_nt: TGCGCCAGCAGCCCCTTACAGGGGCGTACCTACGAGCAGTACTTC; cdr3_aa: CASSPLQGRTYEQYF